This TCR beta chain comes out of a study of blood T cell repertoires in COVID-19. Whole-study context: T cells, B-cell-depleted T cells, or PBMCs provided the cDNA or gDNA that served as material.

Per the original methods: Using reference gene primer amplification, nucleated cell counts were estimated. Clones were read by immunoSEQ multiplex PCR, and TCRdb kept only the in-frame ones, dropping some. The V and J calls and clone size are taken from that table; D and trimming were inferred from the DNA. The table shows 150,000 to 200,000 clones, with just over 90% occurring only once. Trimming cost V 0 bases and J 3 bases, with 13 bases left between them. The CDR3 runs 16 residues. CDR1 SGHRS and CDR2 YFSETQ come from the germline V gene. The source is a man between 18 and 35 years old with acute or convalescent COVID-19. The chain recombines TRBV5-1 with TRBJ1-5; tentative D call: TRBD1 (5 bases). Material: peripheral blood. The CDR3 spells CASSLVGQGINQPQHF. The CDR3, as DNA: TGCGCCAGCAGCTTGGTTGGGCAGGGTATCAATCAGCCCCAGCATTTT.